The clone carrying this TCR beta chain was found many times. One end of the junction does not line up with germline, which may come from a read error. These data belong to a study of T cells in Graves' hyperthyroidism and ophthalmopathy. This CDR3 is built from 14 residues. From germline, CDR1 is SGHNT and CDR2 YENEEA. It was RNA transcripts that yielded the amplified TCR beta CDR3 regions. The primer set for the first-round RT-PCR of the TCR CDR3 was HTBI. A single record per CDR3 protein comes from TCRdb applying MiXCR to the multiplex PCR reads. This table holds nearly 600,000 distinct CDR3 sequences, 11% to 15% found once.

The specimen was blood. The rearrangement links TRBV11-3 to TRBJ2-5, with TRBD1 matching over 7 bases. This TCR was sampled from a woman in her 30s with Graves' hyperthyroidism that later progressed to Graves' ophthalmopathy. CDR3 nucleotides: TGTGCCAGCACCTTAGGGACAGTTCAAGAGACCCAGTACTTC. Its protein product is CASTLGTVQETQYF.